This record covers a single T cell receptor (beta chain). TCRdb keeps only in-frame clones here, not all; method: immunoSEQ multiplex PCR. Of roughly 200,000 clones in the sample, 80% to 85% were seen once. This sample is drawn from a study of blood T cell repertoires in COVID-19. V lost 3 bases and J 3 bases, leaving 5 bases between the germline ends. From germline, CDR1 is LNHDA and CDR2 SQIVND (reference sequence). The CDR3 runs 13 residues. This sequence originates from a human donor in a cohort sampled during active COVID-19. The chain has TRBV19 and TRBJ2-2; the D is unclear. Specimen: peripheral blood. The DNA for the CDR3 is TGTGCCAGTAGTATGGGCTACACCGGGGAGCTGTTTTTT. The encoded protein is CASSMGYTGELFF.